The 27 T cell receptor beta chains listed next were all sequenced from one sample in a study of control samples from healthy donors and cancer patients. Sequencing was performed with immunoSEQ multiplex PCR; in TCRdb, only in-frame clones are kept and a portion is missing. The table has tens of thousands of clones, more than 80% seen once; the top ten hold 0.65% to 0.9%. Sequenced material: PBMCs. The receptors were sampled from a man aged 25-45 years with colorectal cancer.

V is TRBV9 and J is TRBJ2-1; a weak D match, TRBD2 (5 bases). Germline-derived CDR1 and CDR2 are SGDLS and YYNGEE. V shed 0 bases and J shed 3 bases, with 16 bases lying between them. The CDR3 is 17 amino acids. CDR3 nucleotide sequence: TGTGCCAGCAGCGTAGGGGCCCCAGAGGGCCTCTACAATGAGCAGTTCTTC. Protein: CASSVGAPEGLYNEQFF.

This chain joins TRBV3-1 (or the pseudogene TRBV3-2) and TRBJ1-2; D unclear. Germline CDR1 and CDR2: LGHDT and YNNKEL (reference sequence). Trimming shortened V by 0 bases and J by 8 bases, and 13 bases separated the two germline ends. The CDR3 covers 14 residues. Here the CDR3 reads CASSQEVGKIGYTF. The CDR3 region has the DNA TGTGCCAGCAGCCAAGAAGTGGGAAAAATCGGCTACACCTTC.

This chain links TRBV25-1 with TRBJ2-1, with D hard to call. Trimming left V 0 bases short and J 4 bases short, with 13 bases between. Germline V gives CDR1 MGHDK, CDR2 SYGVNS. This CDR3 region has 16 residues. The CDR3 is CASSEYTPDAYNEQFF. The CDR3 DNA reads TGTGCCAGCAGTGAATATACCCCGGACGCATACAATGAGCAGTTCTTC.

The rearrangement joins TRBV6-5 to TRBJ1-1, with 7 bases aligning to TRBD1. V lost 6 bases to trimming and J lost 3 bases; unmatched junction nucleotides: 7. There are 14 residues in the CDR3. Germline V gene lookup returns CDR1 MNHEY and CDR2 SVGAGI. Written as DNA, the CDR3 is TGTGCCAGCAGCCAACGGACAGGAGACACTGAAGCTTTCTTT. As protein: CASSQRTGDTEAFF.

This chain uses TRBV4-3 with TRBJ1-2; TRBD1 matches at 8 bases. The V gene's germline CDR1 is LGHNA and CDR2 YSLEER. The J segment lost 3 bases and the V segment lost 0 bases, leaving 15 bases of the junction unmatched. CDR3 length: 19 amino acids. The CDR3 DNA sequence: TGCGCCAGCAGCCAAGATCCAACCTTCGGACAGGGAGGGGACTATGGCTACACCTTC. It translates to CASSQDPTFGQGGDYGYTF.

The chain recombines TRBV9 with TRBJ2-6, with D hard to call. The ends were cut back, 3 bases at V and 0 bases at J, with 7 bases in the middle. This CDR3 region has 15 residues. Germline CDR1 is SGDLS and CDR2 is YYNGEE. This CDR3 reads CASSEPFSGANVLTF. The CDR3 DNA is TGTGCCAGCAGCGAGCCTTTCTCTGGGGCCAACGTCCTGACTTTC.

V is TRBV5-8 and J is TRBJ1-2; no firm D call. Trimming removed 2 bases from V and 6 bases from J, with 14 bases in between. This CDR3 has 14 residues. Germline V lookup: CDR1 SGHTS, CDR2 YDEGEE. Here the CDR3 DNA reads TGTGCCAGCAGCTTTGGATCCGCCGTGGATGGCTACACCTTC. Amino acids: CASSFGSAVDGYTF.

The chain is built from TRBV3-1 (or the pseudogene TRBV3-2) and TRBJ1-2; 7 bases line up with TRBD1. The CDR3 is 19 amino acids. Germline-derived CDR1 and CDR2 are LGHDT and YNNKEL (reference sequence). The trim removed 4 bases at V and 6 bases at J, leaving 23 bases unmatched. The CDR3 spells CASSRSPSLTGAISNGYTF. CDR3 nucleotides: TGTGCCAGCAGCCGGTCCCCGTCCCTTACAGGGGCGATCTCTAATGGCTACACCTTC.

The chain combines TRBV29-1 with TRBJ1-2; D is possibly TRBD1 (6 bases). Germline values: CDR1 SQVTM, CDR2 ANQGSEA. The CDR3 is 12 amino acids. The V end lost 3 bases, the J end lost 4 bases, and 9 bases lay between the germline ends. The CDR3 region has the DNA TGCAGCGTTGAGAGGGGGGCCTATGGCTACACCTTC. Encoded protein: CSVERGAYGYTF.

This clone has a single count. The chain recombines TRBV25-1 with TRBJ2-3; 9 positions agree with TRBD2. The CDR3 length is 17 residues. Unmatched junction bases numbered 9, after V lost 1 base and J lost 4 bases. CDR1 is MGHDK, CDR2 SYGVNS, per germline. The chain's CDR3 is CASSESASGVRADTQYF. For the CDR3, the DNA is TGTGCCAGCAGTGAATCCGCTAGCGGGGTTAGGGCAGATACGCAGTATTTT. Using reference TRBV25-1 and TRBJ2-3 for the parts outside the CDR3, the full variable domain is EADIYQTPRYLVIGTGKKITLECSQTMGHDKMYWYQQDPGMELHLIHYSYGVNSTEKGDLSSESTVSRIRTEHFPLTLESARPSHTSQYLCASSESASGVRADTQYFGPGTRLTVL.

This clone was seen more than once but under ten times. The chain links TRBV19 to TRBJ1-5; D is perhaps TRBD1 (5 bases). With 0 bases removed from V and 7 bases from J, the gap between germline ends came to 10 bases. The CDR3 loop spans 14 amino acids. Germline CDR1 reads LNHDA; CDR2 reads SQIVND (reference sequence). CDR3 sequence reads: CASSIDRGIQPQHF. In nucleotides, the CDR3 is TGTGCCAGTAGTATAGATCGGGGGATCCAGCCCCAGCATTTT.

The chain links TRBV7-9 to TRBJ2-1; the match to TRBD2 covers 10 bases. CDR1 SEHNR and CDR2 FQNEAQ come from the germline V gene (reference sequence). The V segment lost 1 base and the J segment 4 bases; nucleotides outside the gene matches: 10. The CDR3 length is 18 residues. The CDR3 loop is CASSLGVLAGDPYNEQFF. Here the CDR3 DNA reads TGTGCCAGCAGCTTAGGGGTTCTAGCGGGGGACCCATACAATGAGCAGTTCTTC.

CDR3 sequence (DNA): TGTGCCAGCAGCTTAGGCGGGGGGCGAATAAGAAACAATGAGCAGTTCTTC. It encodes CASSLGGGRIRNNEQFF. The chain combines TRBV11-3 with TRBJ2-1, with 8 bases identical to TRBD2. The CDR3 extends over 17 amino acids. The germline gives CDR1 SGHNT, CDR2 YENEEA. Germline trimming cut 1 base from V and 5 bases from J; bases unmatched to any gene: 10.

This chain uses TRBV7-9 with TRBJ2-3; tentative D call: TRBD1 (5 bases). Germline V CDR1 and CDR2: SEHNR, FQNEAQ (reference sequence). Trimming stripped 5 bases from V and 6 bases from J, with 18 bases between. This CDR3 has 15 residues. The CDR3 here is CASSPYIDSSDTQYF. CDR3 nucleotide sequence: TGTGCCAGCAGCCCGTACATAGACAGTTCCGATACGCAGTATTTT.

The rearrangement uses TRBV7-6 and TRBJ1-3; D is unresolved. The V end lost 5 bases, the J end lost 0 bases, and 11 bases lay between the germline ends. The CDR3 runs to 15 residues. From germline, CDR1 is SGHVS and CDR2 FNYEAQ. The CDR3 DNA is TGTGCCAGCAGCCCCTCGCCGTTCTCTGGAAACACCATATATTTT. As protein: CASSPSPFSGNTIYF.

The rearrangement uses TRBV11-2 and TRBJ1-1; D ambiguous. Trimming stripped 1 base from V and 5 bases from J, with 8 bases between. The CDR3 is made up of 13 amino acids. The V gene's germline CDR1 is SGHAT and CDR2 FQNNGV. CDR3 coding DNA: TGTGCCAGCAGCTTAGGATTTGGAACTGAAGCTTTCTTT. Protein product: CASSLGFGTEAFF. The complete variable domain, with remaining parts taken from reference TRBV11-2 and TRBJ1-1, reads EAGVAQSPRYKIIEKRQSVAFWCNPISGHATLYWYQQILGQGPKLLIQFQNNGVVDDSQLPKDRFSAERLKGVDSTLKIQPAKLEDSAVYLCASSLGFGTEAFFGQGTRLTVV.

This clone appeared once. The chain carries TRBV19 and TRBJ1-6, with D perhaps TRBD1 (5 bases). Germline-derived CDR1 and CDR2 are LNHDA and SQIVND (reference sequence). This CDR3 contains 15 residues. The germline V and J ends were trimmed by 3 bases and 10 bases, with 16 bases remaining between them. CDR3 loop: CASSIRGQPNSPLHF. CDR3 in DNA: TGTGCCAGTAGTATCCGGGGCCAGCCGAACTCACCCCTCCACTTT. The entire variable domain, with the rest obtained from reference TRBV19 and TRBJ1-6, is as follows: DGGITQSPKYLFRKEGQNVTLSCEQNLNHDAMYWYRQDPGQGLRLIYYSQIVNDFQKGDIAEGYSVSREKKESFPLTVTSAQKNPTAFYLCASSIRGQPNSPLHFGNGTRLTVT.

The chain is built from TRBV25-1 and TRBJ1-4; D gene uncertain. The V gene lost 1 base and the J gene lost 8 bases, with 8 bases spanning the gap. The CDR3 is made up of 13 amino acids. Germline CDR1 reads MGHDK; CDR2 reads SYGVNS. CDR3 in DNA: TGTGCCAGCAGTGAATCTTTGGGGGAAAAACTGTTTTTT. Translated, it gives CASSESLGEKLFF.

This chain connects TRBV6-5 to TRBJ2-3, with D possibly matching TRBD2 (5 bases). The CDR3 totals 14 residues. Trimming took 6 bases from V and 0 from J, leaving 10 bases between them. Germline V gene lookup returns CDR1 MNHEY and CDR2 SVGAGI. CDR3 sequence reads: CASRVLGSTDTQYF. CDR3 in DNA: TGTGCCAGCAGAGTACTAGGTAGCACAGATACGCAGTATTTT.

The chain recombines TRBV19 with TRBJ2-1; D perhaps matches TRBD2 (6 bases). V was pared by 1 base and J by 7 bases, with 14 bases between. CDR1 LNHDA and CDR2 SQIVND come from the germline V gene (reference sequence). The CDR3 contains 15 residues. CDR3 sequence: CASSIGGGDGNEQFF. Here the CDR3 DNA reads TGTGCCAGTAGTATAGGAGGAGGGGACGGAAATGAGCAGTTCTTC.

The V gene is TRBV27, the J gene TRBJ2-1; 7 bases agree with TRBD2. The CDR3 spans 16 residues. V trimming: 6 bases; J trimming: 2 bases; junction bases outside the gene matches: 10. Germline V gene sequence: CDR1 MNHEY, CDR2 SMNVEV (reference sequence). The CDR3 loop reads CASSSRGVSPYNEQFF. The CDR3 DNA reads TGTGCCAGCAGCTCCCGGGGGGTTAGTCCCTACAATGAGCAGTTCTTC.

The V call is TRBV5-1, the J call TRBJ2-3; D remains ambiguous. Trimming pared 4 bases from V and 3 bases from J, leaving 24 bases between. Germline loops: CDR1 SGHRS, CDR2 YFSETQ. The CDR3 covers 18 residues. The CDR3 DNA sequence: TGCGCCAGCAGCCCCGATGACCCCTTCGTGTTAGGAACAGATACGCAGTATTTT. Amino acid sequence: CASSPDDPFVLGTDTQYF.

The V and J genes are TRBV5-1 and TRBJ2-6; D gene ambiguous. Trimming removed 7 bases from V and 1 base from J, with 12 bases in between. The CDR3 length is 15 residues. Germline CDR1 is SGHRS and CDR2 is YFSETQ. CDR3 nucleotide sequence: TGCGCCAGCGGCTCCAGGAATTCTGGGGCCAACGTCCTGACTTTC. This gives the protein CASGSRNSGANVLTF.

In DNA, the CDR3 is TGTGCCAGCAGCTCTTTCCGGGGGGGGAACACCGGGGAGCTGTTTTTT. Residues: CASSSFRGGNTGELFF. The chain combines TRBV7-9 with TRBJ2-2; 8 bases line up with TRBD2. The CDR3 extends over 16 amino acids. Germline values: CDR1 SEHNR, CDR2 FQNEAQ (reference sequence). V lost 4 bases to trimming and J lost 1 base; unmatched junction nucleotides: 5.

This rearrangement joins TRBV5-1 to TRBJ1-1; TRBD1 aligns across 12 bases. CDR1 SGHRS and CDR2 YFSETQ come from the germline V gene. V was clipped by 0 bases and J by 1 base; unmatched bases: 7. This CDR3 comprises 18 residues. CDR3 bases: TGCGCCAGCAGCTTGGCTCCGGGACAGGGGGCTGCGAACACTGAAGCTTTCTTT. Translation gives CASSLAPGQGAANTEAFF. Looking up the rest from reference TRBV5-1 and TRBJ1-1 gives the full variable domain: KAGVTQTPRYLIKTRGQQVTLSCSPISGHRSVSWYQQTPGQGLQFLFEYFSETQRNKGNFPGRFSGRQFSNSRSEMNVSTLELGDSALYLCASSLAPGQGAANTEAFFGQGTRLTVV.

V gene TRBV19 combines with J gene TRBJ1-1; TRBD1 matches at 10 bases. There are 14 residues in the CDR3. Germline CDR1 reads LNHDA; CDR2 reads SQIVND (reference sequence). V lost 6 bases, J lost 6 bases, and 7 bases stayed unmatched. Here the CDR3 reads CASRERDRGSEAFF. As DNA, the CDR3 is TGTGCCAGTAGGGAACGGGACAGGGGATCTGAAGCTTTCTTT.

The chain is built from TRBV9 and TRBJ1-2; no firm D call. The CDR3 has 15 residues. Trimming removed 0 bases from V and 5 bases from J, with 14 bases in between. Germline lookup yields CDR1 SGDLS and CDR2 YYNGEE. The CDR3 region is CASSVDPGSPYGYTF. The DNA for the CDR3 is TGTGCCAGCAGCGTAGACCCGGGGTCCCCTTATGGCTACACCTTC.